The 10 T cell receptor beta chains below come from one sample, sequenced in a study of blood T cell repertoires in COVID-19. The assay was immunoSEQ multiplex PCR, and TCRdb's table has in-frame clones only and misses some. The sample records more than 85,000 clones, roughly 76% being singletons. The sequenced sample was peripheral blood. The receptor set was obtained from a woman aged 45-65 years with acute or convalescent COVID-19.

V usage is TRBV11-2 and J usage is TRBJ2-1; D remains ambiguous. The germline V gene encodes CDR1 SGHAT and CDR2 FQNNGV. This CDR3 has 15 amino acids. V was pared by 5 bases and J by 7 bases, with 18 bases between. Here the CDR3 DNA reads TGTGCCAGCAGCCACTTAATTTTGTCTGAAAATGAGCAGTTCTTC. Its protein is CASSHLILSENEQFF.

The genes are TRBV4-2 and TRBJ2-1; 11 positions agree with TRBD2. Germline V CDR1 and CDR2: LGHNA, YNFKEQ. V gave up 4 bases and J gave up 3 bases; unmatched junction bases: 8. The CDR3 extends over 17 amino acids. The DNA of the CDR3 is TGTGCCAGCAGCCCCTCAGCCACTAGCGGGGGCTACAATGAGCAGTTCTTC. Its translation: CASSPSATSGGYNEQFF.

The chain combines TRBV6-5 with TRBJ1-2, with D tentatively TRBD1 (5 bases). Trimming stripped 7 bases from V and 4 bases from J, with 19 bases between. Germline V gene sequence: CDR1 MNHEY, CDR2 SVGAGI. CDR3 length: 15 amino acids. CDR3 bases: TGTGCCAGCACCAAAACAGGTGATCTCTTCTATGGCTACACCTTC. It specifies CASTKTGDLFYGYTF.

This chain links TRBV5-1 with TRBJ2-7, with 7 positions matching TRBD1. CDR3 length equals 15 residues. In germline, CDR1 is SGHRS, CDR2 YFSETQ. Germline trimming cut 4 bases from V and 0 bases from J; bases unmatched to any gene: 7. This chain's CDR3 is CASSIGAGGSYEQYF. The CDR3 DNA is TGCGCCAGCAGCATAGGGGCAGGGGGCTCCTACGAGCAGTACTTC.

This chain uses TRBV28 with TRBJ1-2; 7 bases match TRBD1. Germline CDR1 is MDHEN and CDR2 is SYDVKM. This CDR3 has 14 amino acids. J gave up 5 bases and V 3 bases, and 6 bases lay outside the gene matches. CDR3: CASSFRQGSYGYTF. CDR3 in DNA: TGTGCCAGCAGTTTCAGACAGGGATCATATGGCTACACCTTC.

Note on this clone: The junction shows a germline mismatch at one end, possibly a read error. This sample also contains other DNA sequences that code for the same CDR3. This chain joins TRBV7-9 and TRBJ1-1; D uncertain. The CDR3 is 12 residues long. From germline, CDR1 is SEHNR and CDR2 FQNEAQ (reference sequence). CDR3 bases: TGTGCCAGTAGCTTAGATAGCGGTGAAGCTTTCTTT. Its translation is CASSLDSGEAFF.

This sequence joins TRBV29-1 and TRBJ1-5, with 9 bases lining up with TRBD1. The germline V gene encodes CDR1 SQVTM and CDR2 ANQGSEA. The CDR3 is made up of 13 amino acids. J gave up 2 bases and V 6 bases, and 2 bases lay outside the gene matches. The CDR3 protein is CSVGQGGNQPQHF. In DNA form, the CDR3 reads TGCAGCGTGGGACAGGGAGGCAATCAGCCCCAGCATTTT.

This chain joins TRBV27 and TRBJ2-3; D perhaps matches TRBD2 (6 bases). The CDR3 is 16 residues long. Trimming pared 0 bases from V and 4 bases from J, leaving 14 bases between. Germline V gene sequence: CDR1 MNHEY, CDR2 SMNVEV (reference sequence). The CDR3 DNA reads as TGTGCCAGCAGTTTATCGAAATTGGGGGGACCAGATACGCAGTATTTT. It is translated as CASSLSKLGGPDTQYF.

In its sample, this clone was seen once. The V call is TRBV25-1, the J call TRBJ2-1; 12 bases line up with TRBD2. Germline V gene data show CDR1 as MGHDK and CDR2 as SYGVNS. CDR3 length: 16 residues. V lost 6 bases to trimming and J lost 3 bases; unmatched junction nucleotides: 6. CDR3 DNA: TGTGCCAGCAGCCACCCGACTAGCGGGGGCTACAATGAGCAGTTCTTC. It encodes CASSHPTSGGYNEQFF.

V is TRBV5-6 and J is TRBJ1-6, with 7 bases identical to TRBD1. The junction had 9 bases not matched to a gene; V was cut back by 5 bases and J by 7 bases. The CDR3 loop spans 15 amino acids. Germline V gene data show CDR1 as SGHDT and CDR2 as YYEEEE. CDR3 region: CASRRRGQTNSPLHF. The CDR3 region has the DNA TGTGCCAGCAGGAGAAGGGGACAGACGAATTCACCCCTCCACTTT.